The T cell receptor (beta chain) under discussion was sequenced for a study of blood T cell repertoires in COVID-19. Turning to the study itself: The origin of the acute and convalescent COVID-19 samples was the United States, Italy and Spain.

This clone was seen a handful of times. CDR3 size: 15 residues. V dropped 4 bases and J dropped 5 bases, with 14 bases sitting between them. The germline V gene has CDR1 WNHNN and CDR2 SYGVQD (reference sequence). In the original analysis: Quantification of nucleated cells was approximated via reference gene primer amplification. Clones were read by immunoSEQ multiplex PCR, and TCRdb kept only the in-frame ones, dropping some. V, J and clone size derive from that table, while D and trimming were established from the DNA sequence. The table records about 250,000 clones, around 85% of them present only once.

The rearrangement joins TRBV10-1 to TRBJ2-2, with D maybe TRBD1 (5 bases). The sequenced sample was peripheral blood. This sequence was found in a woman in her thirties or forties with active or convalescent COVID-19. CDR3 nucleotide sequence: TGCGCCAGCAGTGCCCTTACTCAGGGAACCGGGGAGCTGTTTTTT. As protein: CASSALTQGTGELFF.